The source of this TCR beta chain is a study of T cells in Graves' hyperthyroidism and ophthalmopathy. Germline V gives CDR1 MGHRA, CDR2 YSYEKL. With 1 base removed from V and 2 bases from J, the gap between germline ends came to 6 bases. CDR3 length: 13 amino acids. Hyperthyroidism patients were newly diagnosed, had disease duration under 2 months, and were aged 18 to 65 years. Uncontrolled infections, other autoimmune diseases, pregnancy or lactation led to exclusion of patients. Points on this clonotype: The antigen is undetermined.

Amplified TCR beta CDR3 regions derived from RNA transcripts. HTBI primers drove first-round RT-PCR of the TCR CDR3. TCRdb itself ran the multiplex PCR reads through MiXCR, one entry per CDR3 protein. The table records about 350,000 distinct CDR3 sequences, 11% to 15% of them present only once. Overall study findings and caveats: Progression to ophthalmopathy was predicted a median of roughly seven months early. Most thyroid clonotypes that were expanded above 0.001 also turned up in blood.

This clonotype was sampled from a woman aged 30 to 39 with Graves' hyperthyroidism. This rearrangement joins TRBV4-1 to TRBJ2-7, with D possibly matching TRBD1 (5 bases). What was sequenced was blood. In DNA, the CDR3 is TGCGCCAGCAGCCAAGGACAGACCTACGAGCAGTACTTC. Protein sequence: CASSQGQTYEQYF.